The next 10 T cell receptor beta chains were all read from a single sample in a study of cytomegalovirus exposure and HLA in healthy donors. Primers: 60 Vbeta forward and 13 Jbeta reverse. The protocol was immunoSEQ multiplex PCR, while the TCRdb copy is restricted to in-frame clones and leaves out a portion. This table has fewer than 200,000 clones, around 80% appearing once. Sequencing was performed on PBMCs. These TCRs come from a woman between 18 and 29 years old in good health and CMV-seronegative.

The rearrangement links TRBV10-3 to TRBJ2-5; possibly TRBD2 for D (5 bases). Germline V gene sequence: CDR1 ENHRY, CDR2 SYGVKD. The CDR3 sequence is 14 residues long. V was cut by 10 bases and J by 4 bases, with 19 bases left in between. CDR3 sequence reads: CATEEGVGGETQYF. CDR3 bases: TGTGCCACCGAAGAGGGAGTTGGAGGAGAGACCCAGTACTTC.

The chain links TRBV11-2 to TRBJ1-5; 9 bases agree with TRBD1. This CDR3 has 15 amino acids. The germline V gene has CDR1 SGHAT and CDR2 FQNNGV. Germline trimming cut 1 base from V and 4 bases from J; bases unmatched to any gene: 2. The CDR3 here is CASSLVGQGNQPQHF. The CDR3 bases are TGTGCCAGCAGCTTAGTGGGACAGGGAAATCAGCCCCAGCATTTT.

In its sample, this clone was seen once. The CDR3 coding sequence is TGTGCCAGCAGTTTCCCCAGAACAGGGGGGAAGACCCAGTACTTC. Translating it yields CASSFPRTGGKTQYF. This sequence joins TRBV28 and TRBJ2-5; 8 nucleotides match TRBD1. CDR3 length equals 15 residues. Trimming removed 3 bases from V and 6 bases from J; junction bases left unmatched: 9. Germline CDR1 is MDHEN and CDR2 is SYDVKM.

The J gene is TRBJ2-1, the V gene TRBV6-5; 7 bases map to TRBD2. CDR1 MNHEY and CDR2 SVGAGI come from the germline V gene. The CDR3 runs 14 residues. The J segment lost 3 bases and the V segment lost 3 bases, leaving 2 bases of the junction unmatched. Here the CDR3 DNA reads TGTGCCAGCAGTTATGGGGAGGGCTACAATGAGCAGTTCTTC. Protein: CASSYGEGYNEQFF.

The DNA for the CDR3 is TGTGCCAGCAGGGACACCGTGAACACTGAAGCTTTCTTT. Protein: CASRDTVNTEAFF. The chain joins TRBV2 to TRBJ1-1, with a weak D call TRBD1 (5 bases). Trimming pared 6 bases from V and 0 bases from J, leaving 8 bases between. The CDR3 extends over 13 amino acids. Germline CDR1 reads SNHLY; CDR2 reads FYNNEI.

The gene calls are TRBV29-1 and TRBJ2-7, with D perhaps matching TRBD2 (6 bases). Trimming stripped 5 bases from V and 1 base from J, with 9 bases between. Germline lookup yields CDR1 SQVTM and CDR2 ANQGSEA. The CDR3 consists of 12 residues. CDR3 nucleotides: TGCAGCGTTTACGGGACTTCCTACGAGCAGTACTTC. This encodes CSVYGTSYEQYF.

There are a few counts of this clone. The rearrangement joins TRBV11-2 to TRBJ1-2; the match to TRBD1 covers 8 bases. Unmatched junction bases numbered 8, after V lost 1 base and J lost 4 bases. Per the germline V gene, CDR1 is SGHAT and CDR2 is FQNNGV. The CDR3 is 16 amino acids. CDR3 nucleotides: TGTGCCAGCAGCTTAGGCCCGGACAGGGCCTCCTATGGCTACACCTTC. This translates into CASSLGPDRASYGYTF.

The chain is built from TRBV7-8 and TRBJ2-6; 14 bases are shared with TRBD2. This CDR3 is built from 18 residues. Per germline, CDR1 SGHVS and CDR2 FQNEAQ. The V and J ends lost 3 bases and 2 bases, in that order; junction bases with no gene match: 3. This chain's CDR3 is CASSLGLAGVPGANVLTF. In nucleotides, the CDR3 is TGTGCCAGCAGCTTGGGACTAGCGGGAGTTCCTGGGGCCAACGTCCTGACTTTC.

This chain joins TRBV18 and TRBJ1-1; tentative D call: TRBD1 (6 bases). CDR1 is KGHSH and CDR2 is LQKENI in the germline V gene. CDR3 size: 17 residues. V lost 1 base and J 4 bases, leaving 19 bases between the germline ends. The CDR3 sequence: CASSPLTGGGRGTEAFF. CDR3 coding DNA: TGTGCCAGCTCACCACTCACGGGGGGCGGAAGAGGCACTGAAGCTTTCTTT. Full variable domain (remainder filled in from reference TRBV18 and TRBJ1-1): NAGVMQNPRHLVRRRGQEARLRCSPMKGHSHVYWYRQLPEEGLKFMVYLQKENIIDESGMPKERFSAEFPKEGPSILRIQQVVRGDSAAYFCASSPLTGGGRGTEAFFGQGTRLTVV.

The chain has TRBV18 and TRBJ2-1; 12 bases match TRBD2. The CDR3 covers 16 residues. V gave up 3 bases and J gave up 5 bases; unmatched junction bases: 5. CDR1 is KGHSH, CDR2 LQKENI, per germline. The CDR3: CASSPRTSGTDNEQFF. The CDR3 DNA reads TGTGCCAGCTCACCCCGGACTAGCGGGACGGACAATGAGCAGTTCTTC.